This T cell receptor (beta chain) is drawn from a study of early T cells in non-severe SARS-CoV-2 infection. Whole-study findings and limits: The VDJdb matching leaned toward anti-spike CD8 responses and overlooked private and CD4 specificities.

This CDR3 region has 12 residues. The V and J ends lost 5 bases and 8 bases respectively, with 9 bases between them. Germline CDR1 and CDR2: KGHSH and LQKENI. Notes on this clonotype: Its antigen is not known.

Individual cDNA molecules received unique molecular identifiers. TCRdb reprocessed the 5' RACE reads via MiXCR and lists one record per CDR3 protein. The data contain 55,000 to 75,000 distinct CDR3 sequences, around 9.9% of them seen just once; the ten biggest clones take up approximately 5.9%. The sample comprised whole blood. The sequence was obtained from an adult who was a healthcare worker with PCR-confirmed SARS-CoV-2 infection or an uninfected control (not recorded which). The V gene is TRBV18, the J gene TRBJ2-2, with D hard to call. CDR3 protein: CASSILLGELFF. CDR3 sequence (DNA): TGTGCCAGCTCAATCCTCCTAGGGGAGCTGTTTTTT. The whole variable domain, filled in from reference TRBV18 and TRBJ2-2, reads NAGVMQNPRHLVRRRGQEARLRCSPMKGHSHVYWYRQLPEEGLKFMVYLQKENIIDESGMPKERFSAEFPKEGPSILRIQQVVRGDSAAYFCASSILLGELFFGEGSRLTVL.